A single sample gave rise to the 20 T cell receptor beta chains below, sequenced in a study of tumor-infiltrating lymphocytes in primary liver carcinoma. A constant-region primer served to make TCR beta cDNA from about 0.45 ug total RNA. Generation of the TCR beta libraries relied on three nested multiplex PCR rounds using slightly modified ARM-PCR. TRBV1-TRBV30 forward and Cbeta reverse primers drove the first two roughly 10-cycle rounds. Each CDR3 protein gets one entry after TCRdb re-called the multiplex PCR reads with MiXCR. The table has 300,000 to 400,000 distinct CDR3 sequences, over 55% seen once. Germline DNA was extracted alongside blood RNA, which was obtained from unsorted whole blood. Material: peripheral blood. The receptors stem from a man aged 35 to 55 with primary liver carcinoma and hepatitis B virus infection.

Of note for this clonotype: Being one base from a much bigger clone, this may be a read error. The chain recombines TRBV6-5 with TRBJ2-7; maybe TRBD2 (5 bases). Germline CDR1 and CDR2: MNHEY and SVGAGI. The V gene lost 6 bases and the J gene lost 0 bases, with 9 bases spanning the gap. This CDR3 comprises 13 residues. The CDR3 bases are TGTGCCAGCAGGAGGGAGAGCTCCTACGAGCAGTACTTC. Amino acid sequence: CASRRESSYEQYF.

This clonotype was seen ten or more times. In DNA form, the CDR3 reads TGTGCCAGCAGTCCCGGGACAGGGATGGAGGGCCTACGGGAGCAGTACTTC. The encoded protein is CASSPGTGMEGLREQYF. The chain employs TRBV6-5 and TRBJ2-7; 9 nucleotides line up with TRBD1. Germline CDR1 MNHEY, CDR2 SVGAGI. The V segment lost 5 bases and the J segment 7 bases; nucleotides outside the gene matches: 18. The CDR3 is 17 residues long.

This clonotype was recorded many times. The chain couples TRBV10-3 to TRBJ2-7; no clear D gene. Trimming shortened V by 2 bases and J by 4 bases, and 9 bases separated the two germline ends. The CDR3 totals 13 residues. CDR1 is ENHRY, CDR2 SYGVKD, per germline. CDR3 nucleotide sequence: TGTGCCATCAGTGAGGTACAGATATACGAGCAGTACTTC. Translating gives CAISEVQIYEQYF.

V is TRBV5-1 and J is TRBJ2-1; weak D call: TRBD2 (5 bases). Between the trimmed V and J ends, which lost 3 bases and 8 bases, there was a span of 12 bases. Per the germline V gene, CDR1 is SGHRS and CDR2 is YFSETQ. The CDR3 sequence is 13 residues long. This CDR3 is CASSSLDNDEQFF. The DNA for the CDR3 is TGCGCCAGCAGCTCACTAGATAACGATGAGCAGTTCTTC. Filled out from reference TRBV5-1 and TRBJ2-1, the complete variable domain reads KAGVTQTPRYLIKTRGQQVTLSCSPISGHRSVSWYQQTPGQGLQFLFEYFSETQRNKGNFPGRFSGRQFSNSRSEMNVSTLELGDSALYLCASSSLDNDEQFFGPGTRLTVL.

Remarks on this clonotype: A clone one base away is much larger, so this may be a read error. DNA for the CDR3: TGTGCCAGCAGTAGGGGACTAGGCAACACCTGGGAGCTGTTTTTT. The encoded protein is CASSRGLGNTWELFF. The chain carries TRBV28 and TRBJ2-2, with 8 bases aligning to TRBD2. Germline V lookup: CDR1 MDHEN, CDR2 SYDVKM. The CDR3 loop spans 15 amino acids. Looking up the rest from reference TRBV28 and TRBJ2-2 gives the full variable domain: DVKVTQSSRYLVKRTGEKVFLECVQDMDHENMFWYRQDPGLGLRLIYFSYDVKMKEKGDIPEGYSVSREKKERFSLILESASTNQTSMYLCASSRGLGNTWELFFGEGSRLTVL.

Note on this clonotype: Mismatch with germline at one junction end may stem from a read error. The chain uses TRBV11-2 and TRBJ2-1; D gene uncertain. This CDR3 region has 16 residues. Germline loops: CDR1 SGHAT, CDR2 FQNNGV. In nucleotides, the CDR3 is TGTGCCAGGAGCTTAGATCTAGGGATGAAAGACAATGAGCAGTTCTTC. Its translation: CARSLDLGMKDNEQFF.

This clonotype was observed at least ten times. The rearrangement joins TRBV4-3 to TRBJ2-1; D call uncertain. The CDR3 is 14 residues long. Trimming took 4 bases from V and 7 from J, leaving 14 bases between them. Germline-derived CDR1 and CDR2 are LGHNA and YSLEER. The CDR3 spells CASSRTVQWNEQFF. CDR3 nucleotides: TGCGCCAGCAGCCGAACGGTTCAGTGGAATGAGCAGTTCTTC.

A note on this clonotype: Just one base apart from a much larger clone, this may be a read error. V gene TRBV5-1 combines with J gene TRBJ2-5; D is ambiguous. CDR1 and CDR2 from the germline V gene are SGHRS and YFSETQ. This CDR3 contains 14 residues. The CDR3 reads CANSLEFHQETQYF. Here the CDR3 DNA reads TGCGCCAACAGCTTGGAGTTCCATCAAGAGACCCAGTACTTC. Full variable domain (rest looked up from reference TRBV5-1 and TRBJ2-5): KAGVTQTPRYLIKTRGQQVTLSCSPISGHRSVSWYQQTPGQGLQFLFEYFSETQRNKGNFPGRFSGRQFSNSRSEMNVSTLELGDSALYLCANSLEFHQETQYFGPGTRLLVL.

The CDR3 DNA follows: TGCGCCAGCAGCCAAGTAGGGGAGCGGGACAACGCAGATACGCAGTATTTT. Translated, it gives CASSQVGERDNADTQYF. This chain joins TRBV4-3 and TRBJ2-3; D might be TRBD2 (7 bases). The germline V gene encodes CDR1 LGHNA and CDR2 YSLEER. Between the trimmed V and J ends, which lost 1 base and 4 bases, there was a span of 18 bases. This CDR3 comprises 17 residues.

As regards this clonotype: One junction end does not reproduce the germline sequence, and a read error may be involved. The chain is built from TRBV11-2 and TRBJ2-3; the D gene is possibly TRBD2 (6 bases). Germline V lookup: CDR1 SGHAT, CDR2 FQNNGV. This CDR3 is 16 amino acids long. Here the CDR3 DNA reads TGTGCCAGCAGCCGAACTAACGGGAGCGGCACAGTTACGCAGTATTTT. Protein product: CASSRTNGSGTVTQYF. Looking up the rest from reference TRBV11-2 and TRBJ2-3 gives the full variable domain: EAGVAQSPRYKIIEKRQSVAFWCNPISGHATLYWYQQILGQGPKLLIQFQNNGVVDDSQLPKDRFSAERLKGVDSTLKIQPAKLEDSAVYLCASSRTNGSGTVTQYFGPGTRLTVL.

V usage is TRBV5-1 and J usage is TRBJ1-2; a possible D gene is TRBD1 (6 bases). The CDR3 length is 13 residues. From germline, CDR1 is SGHRS and CDR2 YFSETQ. The V gene lost 3 bases and the J gene lost 4 bases, with 10 bases spanning the gap. The CDR3 DNA follows: TGCGCCAGCAGCTGCGGACAGTCCTATGGCTACACCTTC. As protein: CASSCGQSYGYTF.

In its sample, this clonotype was seen many times. The V and J genes are TRBV6-1 and TRBJ2-1, with TRBD1 as a possible D gene (5 bases). Germline V gives CDR1 MNHNS, CDR2 SASEGT. Trimming took 4 bases from V and 4 from J, leaving 5 bases between them. The CDR3 sequence is 12 residues long. The chain's CDR3 is CASSGQYNEQFF. DNA of the CDR3: TGTGCCAGCAGTGGACAGTACAATGAGCAGTTCTTC.

As concerns this clonotype: A much bigger clone sits one base away, suggesting this may be a read error. The chain recombines TRBV10-3 with TRBJ2-7, with a weak D call TRBD1 (6 bases). The germline gives CDR1 ENHRY, CDR2 SYGVKD. The CDR3 contains 16 residues. The CDR3 bases are TGTGCCATCAGTGAAGTAGGAGACAGGAGCTCCTGCGAGCAGTACTTC. This sequence encodes CAISEVGDRSSCEQYF.

This clonotype was seen just once. This sequence joins TRBV28 and TRBJ2-3; 10 bases map to TRBD1. Germline-derived CDR1 and CDR2 are MDHEN and SYDVKM. There are 15 residues in the CDR3. The V gene end was trimmed by 4 bases and the J gene end by 5 bases; junction bases not matched to a gene: 6. The CDR3 DNA is TGTGCCAGCAGTTCCAGGGACAGGGGTATAGATACGCAGTATTTT. The encoded protein is CASSSRDRGIDTQYF.

About this clonotype itself: A much larger clone lies a single base off, so this may be a read error. This chain connects TRBV6-6 to TRBJ2-4; 16 bases map to TRBD2. V dropped 5 bases and J dropped 11; count of bases not matched to a gene: 18. This CDR3 has 19 residues. Germline CDR1 is MNHNY and CDR2 is SVGAGI (reference sequence). The CDR3 DNA reads TGTGCCAGCAGTGGAGACAGGGGACTAGCGGGAGGGGGGTCGTACCTTCAGTACTTC. Its translation: CASSGDRGLAGGGSYLQYF.

This clonotype was found many times. The chain joins TRBV12-3 or TRBV12-4 to TRBJ2-7; perhaps TRBD1 as D (6 bases). The CDR3 contains 13 residues. With 1 base removed from V and 9 bases from J, the gap between germline ends came to 13 bases. The CDR3 coding sequence is TGTGCCAGCAGTTTAGGCAACAGGGTTGGGCAGTACTTC. Translating gives CASSLGNRVGQYF.

For this clonotype: Germline is not matched at one junction end, which may reflect a read error. The chain has TRBV6-5 and TRBJ2-3; tentatively, D is TRBD1 or TRBD2 (5 bases each). CDR1 is MNHEY, CDR2 SVGAGI, per germline. CDR3 length equals 14 residues. The DNA of the CDR3 is TGTGCCAGTAGTTACCGGAGAGGGGTGAATACGCAGTATTTT. Translating gives CASSYRRGVNTQYF.

A word on this clonotype: One end of the junction fails to match germline, which may point to a read error. The chain links TRBV4-1 to TRBJ2-1; D is undetermined. Per the germline V gene, CDR1 is MGHRA and CDR2 is YSYEKL. This CDR3 is 14 amino acids long. CDR3 DNA sequence: TGCGCCAGCAGCCAGCCTAGAGTCTACAATGAGCAGTCCTTC. Protein sequence: CASSQPRVYNEQSF.

This clonotype showed up just once. The V and J genes are TRBV28 and TRBJ1-1, with unresolved D. Trimming took 3 bases from V and 0 from J, leaving 14 bases between them. From germline, CDR1 is MDHEN and CDR2 SYDVKM. There are 16 residues in the CDR3. The CDR3 DNA is TGTGCCAGCAGTTTCTTTGGCGATGGGATGAACACTGAAGCTTTCTTT. It is translated as CASSFFGDGMNTEAFF. Drawing the rest from reference TRBV28 and TRBJ1-1, the complete variable domain is DVKVTQSSRYLVKRTGEKVFLECVQDMDHENMFWYRQDPGLGLRLIYFSYDVKMKEKGDIPEGYSVSREKKERFSLILESASTNQTSMYLCASSFFGDGMNTEAFFGQGTRLTVV.

The V gene is TRBV4-1, the J gene TRBJ2-6; weak D call: TRBD1 (6 bases). The CDR3 extends over 15 amino acids. The V gene's germline CDR1 is MGHRA and CDR2 YSYEKL. Trimming removed 4 bases at V and 4 bases at J, with 11 bases between. For the CDR3, the DNA is TGCGCCAGCAGCCTGGGGGCCCCGGGGGCCAACGTCCTGACTTTC. Translated: CASSLGAPGANVLTF.